The next 2 T cell receptor beta chains were all read from a single sample in a study of CD8 T cells in Susac syndrome (dated by TCRdb to the late 2010s). Library preparation employed the immunoSEQ multiplex PCR assay. RNA was extracted with the RNeasy kit and about 0.45 to 1 ug was reverse transcribed using random hexamers. TCRdb reanalyzed the raw reads on its own, using fastp at Q25 for trimming and MiXCR for clone calling, and kept in-frame beta chains. Each entry is one CDR3 protein sequence, shown with its most common DNA and genes. A total of some 110,000 distinct CDR3 sequences appear in this sample, 85% to 95% of them only once. More than 0.25% of the sample goes to the ten largest clones. Sequenced sample: CD8+ T cells from PBMCs. These receptors were taken from a human donor with Susac syndrome.

The rearrangement links TRBV20-1 to TRBJ1-1; tentatively, D is TRBD1 (6 bases). The CDR3 runs to 16 residues. V lost 3 bases and J 8 bases, leaving 25 bases between the germline ends. CDR1 and CDR2 from the germline V gene are DFQATT and SNEGSKA (reference sequence). The CDR3: CSASEGGAVLFGEAFF. CDR3 DNA sequence: TGCAGTGCTAGTGAAGGGGGAGCGGTCCTTTTCGGGGAAGCTTTCTTT.

This chain uses TRBV20-1 with TRBJ2-1; unclear D gene. The CDR3 sequence is 11 residues long. CDR1 and CDR2 (germline): DFQATT, SNEGSKA (reference sequence). V dropped 2 bases and J dropped 7 bases, with 6 bases sitting between them. CDR3 bases: TGCAGTGCTAGACCAATTAATGAGCAGTTCTTC. This sequence encodes CSARPINEQFF.